Following are 12 T cell receptor beta chains from one sample sequenced in a study of identical twins. TCRdb ran MiXCR on the 5' RACE reads and lists one entry per CDR3 protein. The sample carries approximately 190,000 distinct CDR3 sequences, less than 20% recorded once. These data were likewise used in another study, on T cells expressing NK-cell markers.

The sample consisted of CD8+ T cells sorted from blood. Source of these receptors: a woman under 30 in good health.

The chain employs TRBV27 and TRBJ2-7; D may correspond to TRBD1 or TRBD2 (6 bases each). Germline V gene sequence: CDR1 MNHEY, CDR2 SMNVEV (reference sequence). This CDR3 region has 13 residues. V was pared by 5 bases and J by 1 base, with 9 bases between. In nucleotides, the CDR3 is TGTGCCAGCAGTGAGGGGGGTTCCTACGAGCAGTACTTC. This gives the protein CASSEGGSYEQYF.

The V and J genes are TRBV20-1 and TRBJ2-7; D unresolved. The CDR3 runs to 13 residues. Germline V CDR1 and CDR2: DFQATT, SNEGSKA (reference sequence). V was pared by 3 bases and J by 4 bases, with 13 bases between. The CDR3 bases are TGCAGTGCTAGTACGGAGTCGGGTTACGAGCAGTACTTC. Its protein is CSASTESGYEQYF.

The chain couples TRBV20-1 to TRBJ2-2; tentative D call: TRBD2 (5 bases). Trimming pared 3 bases from V and 6 bases from J, leaving 23 bases between. The CDR3 is 17 amino acids. Germline loops: CDR1 DFQATT, CDR2 SNEGSKA (reference sequence). DNA of the CDR3: TGCAGTGCTAGTAAATCAGACGGGATTGATATAGCCGGGGAGCTGTTTTTT. Translating gives CSASKSDGIDIAGELFF.

This clonotype occurred a few times. This chain uses TRBV11-2 with TRBJ2-7, with 7 bases lining up with TRBD1. The CDR3 consists of 15 residues. Trimming took 5 bases from V and 3 from J; bases not matched to a gene: 10. Germline CDR1 is SGHAT and CDR2 is FQNNGV. The chain's CDR3 is CASSLGDSLFYEQYF. The CDR3, as DNA: TGTGCCAGCAGCCTGGGGGACAGCCTCTTCTACGAGCAGTACTTC.

The chain uses TRBV20-1 and TRBJ1-5; 10 bases agree with TRBD1. The CDR3 sequence is 15 residues long. Germline CDR1 DFQATT, CDR2 SNEGSKA (reference sequence). After removal of 3 bases from V and 7 bases from J, the junction contained 9 bases not matched to a gene. For the CDR3, the DNA is TGCAGTGCTAGGGCACCGGGACAGGGGACCCAGCCCCAGCATTTT. It is translated as CSARAPGQGTQPQHF.

This clonotype came up many times. The rearrangement links TRBV9 to TRBJ1-2; D is unclear. The V end lost 0 bases, the J end lost 3 bases, and 9 bases lay between the germline ends. The CDR3 length is 14 residues. Per germline, CDR1 SGDLS and CDR2 YYNGEE. The CDR3, as DNA: TGTGCCAGCAGCGTAGTCCCCGGGGACTATGGCTACACCTTC. This translates into CASSVVPGDYGYTF.

V is TRBV7-9 and J is TRBJ2-7; D may match TRBD1 or TRBD2 (5 bases each). V lost 5 bases and J lost 1, with 12 bases in between. Germline V CDR1 and CDR2: SEHNR, FQNEAQ (reference sequence). This CDR3 is 14 amino acids long. The CDR3 DNA is TGTGCCAGCAGCCACCGGGACGGATCCTACGAGCAGTACTTC. It is translated as CASSHRDGSYEQYF. The whole variable domain, remainder taken from reference TRBV7-9 and TRBJ2-7, is DTGVSQNPRHKITKRGQNVTFRCDPISEHNRLYWYRQTLGQGPEFLTYFQNEAQLEKSRLLSDRFSAERPKGSFSTLEIQRTEQGDSAMYLCASSHRDGSYEQYFGPGTRLTVT.

This clonotype was counted between two and nine times. The rearrangement links TRBV3-1 to TRBJ1-1, with 8 bases lining up with TRBD1. The CDR3 is 13 residues long. V lost 5 bases to trimming and J lost 6 bases; unmatched junction nucleotides: 5. In germline, CDR1 is LGHDT, CDR2 YNNKEL (reference sequence). The CDR3 loop is CASSGQGNPEAFF. For the CDR3, the DNA is TGTGCCAGCAGCGGACAGGGTAATCCTGAAGCTTTCTTT.

The CDR3 sequence is CASSLRWAGGRGTGELFF. The CDR3 coding sequence is TGTGCCAGCAGTTTAAGGTGGGCAGGGGGCCGAGGCACCGGGGAGCTGTTTTTT. V is TRBV28 and J is TRBJ2-2; TRBD1 matches at 8 bases. The germline gives CDR1 MDHEN, CDR2 SYDVKM. The CDR3 consists of 18 residues. Trimming cost V 2 bases and J 4 bases; bases outside gene matches: 12.

V gene TRBV12-3 or TRBV12-4 combines with J gene TRBJ2-7, with 9 bases that match TRBD1. The CDR3 is made up of 14 amino acids. V dropped 6 bases and J dropped 5; count of bases not matched to a gene: 8. CDR3 loop: CASSLQGAIDEQYF. The CDR3 DNA is TGTGCCAGCAGCCTACAGGGGGCGATCGACGAGCAGTACTTC.

This clonotype was counted between two and nine times. The chain has TRBV3-1 and TRBJ2-7; tentatively, D is TRBD1 (5 bases). Trimming removed 1 base at V and 2 bases at J, with 12 bases between. Looked up from germline, CDR1 is LGHDT and CDR2 is YNNKEL (reference sequence). CDR3 size: 15 residues. CDR3 coding DNA: TGTGCCAGCAGCCAAGCTGCAGGGCTTACCTACGAGCAGTACTTC. It encodes CASSQAAGLTYEQYF.

This clonotype was detected a few times. The chain combines TRBV4-3 with TRBJ1-4; D remains ambiguous. V lost 0 bases and J 8 bases, leaving 7 bases between the germline ends. The CDR3 spans 13 residues. CDR1 is LGHNA, CDR2 YSLEER, per germline. Written as DNA, the CDR3 is TGCGCCAGCAGCCAAGACTTGGGAGAAAAACTGTTTTTT. It specifies CASSQDLGEKLFF.